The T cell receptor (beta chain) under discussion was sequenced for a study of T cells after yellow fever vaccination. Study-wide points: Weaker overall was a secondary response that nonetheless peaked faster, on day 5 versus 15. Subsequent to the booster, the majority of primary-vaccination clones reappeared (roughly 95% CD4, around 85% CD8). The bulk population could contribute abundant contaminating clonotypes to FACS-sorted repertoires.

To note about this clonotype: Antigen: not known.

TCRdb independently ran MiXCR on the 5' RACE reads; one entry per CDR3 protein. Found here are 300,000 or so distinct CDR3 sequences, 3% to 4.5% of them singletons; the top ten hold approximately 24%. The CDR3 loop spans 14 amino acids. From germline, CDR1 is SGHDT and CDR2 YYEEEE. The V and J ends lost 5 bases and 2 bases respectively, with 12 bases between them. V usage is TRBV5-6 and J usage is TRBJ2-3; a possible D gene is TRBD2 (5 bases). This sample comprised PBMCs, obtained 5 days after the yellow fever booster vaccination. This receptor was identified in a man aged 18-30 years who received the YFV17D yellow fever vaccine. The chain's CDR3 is CASRSGFPTDTQYF. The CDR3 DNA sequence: TGTGCCAGCAGGTCGGGATTTCCCACAGATACGCAGTATTTT.